These T cell receptor beta chains were read from a single sample in a study of blood T cells in healthy people across ages. TCRdb reprocessed the 5' RACE reads with MiXCR, giving one entry per CDR3 protein. The table shows 850,000 to 950,000 distinct CDR3 sequences, with around 28% occurring only once. Sequencing input: blood. These receptors were collected from a woman older than 75 in good health. Both conserved end residues are part of each CDR3. The D gene is left open where the match is weak. The size field is filled for only some rows; it gives once, few, many or a size class.

>TRBV24-1|TRBD1|TRBJ1-5|.
TGTGTCACCAGTGTTACAGGGGCAGTGACCCAGCATTTT
CVTSVTGAVTQHF
>TRBV5-4|.|TRBJ2-5|.
TGTGCCAGCAGCTTGGGGGGGGGCCCGTACCAAGAGACCCAGTACTTC
CASSLGGGPYQETQYF
>TRBV4-3|.|TRBJ2-3|.
TGCGCCAGCAGCCAAAGAGTTGGCACAGATACGCAGTATTTT
CASSQRVGTDTQYF
>TRBV4-1|TRBD2|TRBJ2-5|many
TGCGCCAGCAGCCTCCAGGGACCGGGACTAGCGTCGGGAGGAGAGACCCAGTACTTC
CASSLQGPGLASGGETQYF
>TRBV10-3|TRBD1|TRBJ1-2|.
TGTGCCATCTCCGGGACAGGTGATGACTACACCTTC
CAISGTGDDYTF
>TRBV6-6|.|TRBJ1-1|.
TGTGCCAGCAGTTACGCACCAGGGGAAACTGAAGCTTTCTTT
CASSYAPGETEAFF
>TRBV20-1|.|TRBJ1-4|few
TGCAGTGCTAGTTCAAGAACTAATGAAAAACTGTTTTTT
CSASSRTNEKLFF
>TRBV6-5|.|TRBJ1-4|.
TGTGCCAGCAGAAAACAGGGAAGAAATGAAAAACTGTTTTTT
CASRKQGRNEKLFF
>TRBV27|.|TRBJ1-6|few
TGTGCCAGCAGTTTAGTCAATTTGGGCAATTCACCCCTCCACTTT
CASSLVNLGNSPLHF
>TRBV20-1|.|TRBJ2-5|.
TGCAGTACTACCCCGACTAGAAGCGAGACCCAGTACTTC
CSTTPTRSETQYF
>TRBV27|TRBD1|TRBJ1-4|few
TGTGCCAGCAGGACAGGGACGTTTGAAAAACTGTTTTTT
CASRTGTFEKLFF
>TRBV5-1|.|TRBJ2-7|many
TGCGCCAGCAGCCCGACAGGACCCGTGGCCGAGCAGTACTTC
CASSPTGPVAEQYF
>TRBV18|.|TRBJ2-7|many
TGTGCCAGCTCACCATCCTCCCCTAGCGAGCAGTACTTC
CASSPSSPSEQYF
>TRBV7-2|TRBD2|TRBJ2-7|many
TGTGCCAGCAGCTCTTGCTCCGGGACTACCGAGCAGTACTTC
CASSSCSGTTEQYF
>TRBV20-1|TRBD1|TRBJ2-4|once
TGCAGTGCTCAAACCGGGACAGGGGGAAATGAGCAGTACTTC
CSAQTGTGGNEQYF
>TRBV29-1|TRBD1|TRBJ2-7|.
TGCAGCGTTGTTGGACAGGGGATGGGCTACGAGCAGTACTTC
CSVVGQGMGYEQYF
>TRBV6-1|.|TRBJ1-2|many
TGTGCCAGCAGGAGGGACGGAAACTATGGCTACACCTTC
CASRRDGNYGYTF
>TRBV6-2/TRBV6-3|TRBD1|TRBJ2-7|.
TGTGCCAGCAGTATCCCAGGGGGACAGGGGATCCGGAGCTCCTACAATGAGCAGTACTTC
CASSIPGGQGIRSSYNEQYF
>TRBV5-3|TRBD2|TRBJ2-5|.
TGTGCCAGAAGCTTTCTTCAGCGGGGGGCCCATAGGACCCAGTACTTC
CARSFLQRGAHRTQYF
>TRBV28|.|TRBJ2-6|many
TGTGCCAGTACCTCCGGGGGCCTCTCTGGGGCCAACGTCCTGACTTTC
CASTSGGLSGANVLTF
>TRBV5-1|TRBD2|TRBJ2-1|many
TGCGCCAGCAGCTTGGAGGCACGGGGGGACAATGAGCAGTTCTTC
CASSLEARGDNEQFF
>TRBV20-1|.|TRBJ2-1|many
TGCAGTGCTATGGTTGGTCTATCCAATGAGCAGTTCTTC
CSAMVGLSNEQFF
>TRBV19|TRBD1|TRBJ1-2|.
TGTGCCAGTAAACTCAGGGGGATCTTAAACTATGGCTACACCTTC
CASKLRGILNYGYTF
>TRBV7-9|TRBD2|TRBJ2-3|many
TGTGCCAGCAGCTTACAGGGACTAGCTGCAGATACGCAGTATTTT
CASSLQGLAADTQYF
>TRBV21-1|.|TRBJ1-2|many
TGTGCCAGCGGACAGGACCTCTATGGCTACACCTTC
CASGQDLYGYTF
>TRBV5-5|.|TRBJ1-3|.
TGTGCCAGCAGCTTGGAGGGTCCAAGGGACACCATATATTTT
CASSLEGPRDTIYF
>TRBV5-4|.|TRBJ2-7|.
TGTGCCAGCAGCCCGTCGGGAAGGGGAATGTCTTACGAGCAGTACTTC
CASSPSGRGMSYEQYF
>TRBV20-1|TRBD1|TRBJ1-1|few
TGCAGTGCCCCCCGGGCAGGGGGCACTGAAGCTTTCTTT
CSAPRAGGTEAFF
>TRBV7-2|.|TRBJ1-1|many
TGTGCCAGCAGCTTAAGTATGGGGGTGAACACTGAAGCTTTCTTT
CASSLSMGVNTEAFF
>TRBV29-1|.|TRBJ1-1|few
TGCAGCGTTGTAGTCTCGAACACTGAAGCTTTCTTT
CSVVVSNTEAFF
>TRBV18|.|TRBJ2-7|.
TGTGCCAGCTCACCACCGTCAGGGGGACTTAAGAATGAGCAGTACTTC
CASSPPSGGLKNEQYF
>TRBV28|.|TRBJ1-2|.
TGTGCCAGCTACCCCCCGGCGGGTAGTGATGGCTACACCTTC
CASYPPAGSDGYTF
>TRBV18|.|TRBJ2-3|.
TGTGCCAGCTCACCCTTCCTCGCCGGAGATACGCAGTATTTT
CASSPFLAGDTQYF
>TRBV11-3|.|TRBJ2-5|.
TGTGCCAGCAGCCTACCCCTTGGGGGACAAGAGACCCAGTACTTC
CASSLPLGGQETQYF
>TRBV6-6|TRBD1|TRBJ2-5|many
TGTGCCAGCAGAGATGGACAGGGGGCCGAGACCCAGTACTTC
CASRDGQGAETQYF
>TRBV3-1|.|TRBJ2-7|many
TGTGCCAGCGCGAGGGGCTACCCCTACGAGCAGTACTTC
CASARGYPYEQYF
>TRBV18|.|TRBJ2-2|.
TGTGCCAGCTCACCAGAGTGGGACACCGGGGAGCTGTTTTTT
CASSPEWDTGELFF
>TRBV6-2/TRBV6-3|.|TRBJ1-2|.
TGTGCCAGCAGCCCTCAGGGCAGGACTGCTAACTATGGCTACACCTTC
CASSPQGRTANYGYTF
>TRBV20-1|.|TRBJ2-1|.
TGCAGTGCTAGAGATCTCTCCGGTCCAGAGCAGTTCTTC
CSARDLSGPEQFF
>TRBV7-9|.|TRBJ1-2|many
TGTGCCAGCAGCTTAGGGGGGGAGGTCTTCTATGGCTACACCTTC
CASSLGGEVFYGYTF
>TRBV7-2|TRBD1|TRBJ2-1|many
TGTGCCAGCAGCCTGGGACAGGTCTGGGATGAGCAGTTCTTC
CASSLGQVWDEQFF
>TRBV12-3/TRBV12-4|.|TRBJ1-2|many
TGTGCCAGCAGTTCGCTTAACTATGGCTACACCTTC
CASSSLNYGYTF
>TRBV5-6|.|TRBJ2-1|.
TGTGCCAGCAGCGGATACAAGGACTACAATGAGCAGTTCTTC
CASSGYKDYNEQFF
>TRBV5-1|TRBD1|TRBJ1-2|many
TGCGCCAGCAGCCCAGGGACAGTAGCTAACTATGGCTACACCTTC
CASSPGTVANYGYTF
>TRBV28|.|TRBJ2-7|.
TGTGCCAGCAGTTCCCAATCTATCCCGGGACATTCCTACGAGCAGTACTTC
CASSSQSIPGHSYEQYF
>TRBV6-6|TRBD1|TRBJ2-1|many
TGTGCCAGCAGTTATAGGGGGCAAGGCTTCCACAATGAGCAGTTCTTC
CASSYRGQGFHNEQFF
>TRBV11-2|.|TRBJ2-1|.
TGTGCCAGCAGCTTAGAATCGAGTGAGCAGTTCTTC
CASSLESSEQFF
>TRBV24-1|.|TRBJ1-2|few
TGTGCCACCCAGGGAAGCAGCGATTATGGCTACACCTTC
CATQGSSDYGYTF
>TRBV2|TRBD1|TRBJ2-6|many
TGTGCCAGCAGTCAGACAGGGGATGGGAGCTCTGGGGCCAACGTCCTGACTTTC
CASSQTGDGSSGANVLTF
>TRBV10-3|TRBD1|TRBJ2-6|many
TGTGCCATCAGTGAGGGGACAGGGTTTGGGGCCAACGTCCTGACTTTC
CAISEGTGFGANVLTF
>TRBV6-6|TRBD1|TRBJ1-6|many
TGTGCCAGCAGGGGACAGGGGGTCAAGAATTCACCCCTCCACTTT
CASRGQGVKNSPLHF
>TRBV3-1|TRBD2|TRBJ2-2|.
TGTGCCAGCAGCCAGTCAACTAGCGACGGCGGGGAGCTGTTTTTT
CASSQSTSDGGELFF
>TRBV6-2/TRBV6-3|TRBD1|TRBJ2-7|few
TGTGCCAGCAGAGACACAGGGGGGAACAGGTACGAGCAGTACTTC
CASRDTGGNRYEQYF
>TRBV5-6|.|TRBJ2-5|.
TGTGCCAGCAGCTTATGGGTGGGGGCGACCCAGTACTTC
CASSLWVGATQYF